This entry features one T cell receptor beta chain sequence. The target antigen is unknown. Using immunoSEQ multiplex PCR, the repertoire was profiled, and TCRdb retains in-frame clones only, with some absent. The sample holds about 1.5 million clones, approximately 97% seen once. With 5 bases removed from V and 5 bases from J, the gap between germline ends came to 12 bases. Germline V gene sequence: CDR1 LNHDA, CDR2 SQIVND (reference sequence). This CDR3 has 13 amino acids. This specimen belongs to a study of shared clonotypes between healthy human individuals. Study observations and caveats: The four-donor shared clonotypes exceeded non-shared clonotypes in generation probability, with non-shared ones scoring lower.

The origin of this receptor is a young man in good health. The source material was naive CD4+ T cells sorted from blood. Subset meaning: CD45RA+ positively selected. The chain recombines TRBV19 with TRBJ2-5; no reliable D call. This CDR3 reads CASSVHKRETQYF. Written as DNA, the CDR3 is TGTGCCAGTAGTGTCCATAAGCGTGAGACCCAGTACTTC. Full variable domain (remainder filled in from reference TRBV19 and TRBJ2-5): DGGITQSPKYLFRKEGQNVTLSCEQNLNHDAMYWYRQDPGQGLRLIYYSQIVNDFQKGDIAEGYSVSREKKESFPLTVTSAQKNPTAFYLCASSVHKRETQYFGPGTRLLVL.